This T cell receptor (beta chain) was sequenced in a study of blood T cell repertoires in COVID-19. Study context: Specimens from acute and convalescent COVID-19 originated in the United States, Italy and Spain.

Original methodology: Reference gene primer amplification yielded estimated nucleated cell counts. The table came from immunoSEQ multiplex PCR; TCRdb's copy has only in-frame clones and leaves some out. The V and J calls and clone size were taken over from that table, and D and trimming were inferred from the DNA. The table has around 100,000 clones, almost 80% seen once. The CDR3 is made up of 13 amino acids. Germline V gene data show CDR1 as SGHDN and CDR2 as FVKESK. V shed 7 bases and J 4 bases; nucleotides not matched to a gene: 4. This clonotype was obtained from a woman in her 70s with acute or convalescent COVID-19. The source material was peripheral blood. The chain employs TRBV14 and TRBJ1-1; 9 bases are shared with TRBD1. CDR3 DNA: TGTGCCAGCACCTACAGGGGGCTCACTGAAGCTTTCTTT. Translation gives CASTYRGLTEAFF.